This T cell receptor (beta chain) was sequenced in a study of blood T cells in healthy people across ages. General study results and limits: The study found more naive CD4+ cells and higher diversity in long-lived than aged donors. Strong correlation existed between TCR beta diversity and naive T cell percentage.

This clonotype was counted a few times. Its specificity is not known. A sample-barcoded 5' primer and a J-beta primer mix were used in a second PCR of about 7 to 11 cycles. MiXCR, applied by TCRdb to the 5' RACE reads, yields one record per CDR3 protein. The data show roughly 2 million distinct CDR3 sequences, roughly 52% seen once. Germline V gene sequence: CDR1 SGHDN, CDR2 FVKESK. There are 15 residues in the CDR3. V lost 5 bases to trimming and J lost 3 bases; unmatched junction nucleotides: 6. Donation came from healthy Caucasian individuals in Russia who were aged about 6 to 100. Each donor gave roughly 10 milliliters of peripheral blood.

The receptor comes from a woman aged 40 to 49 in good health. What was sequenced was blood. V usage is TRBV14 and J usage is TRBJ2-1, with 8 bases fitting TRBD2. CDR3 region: CASSERGPGYNEQFF. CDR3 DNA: TGTGCCAGCAGCGAGCGGGGGCCGGGCTACAATGAGCAGTTCTTC.